This is a list of T cell receptor beta chains from one sample in a study of type 1 regulatory T cells. Via MiXCR, TCRdb re-called the reads, giving one row per CDR3 protein. The sample holds tens of thousands of distinct CDR3 sequences, more than 45% seen once. What these receptors recognize is not known. Sequencing was carried out using cultured non-Tr1 T cells, either the whole culture or a sorted T cell fraction (not recorded which). The source of these receptors is a human donor in good health. The CDR3 runs from the conserved cysteine through the conserved F or W. A D gene is named only where the DNA matches it firmly. Size values are once, few and many counts, or a class for expanded clones, and some rows have none.

clone_size	j_call	v_call	cdr3_length	d_call	cdr3_nt	cdr3_aa
.	TRBJ1-1	TRBV28	13	.	TGTGCCAGCAGTTCTATCAGGGAGACTGAAGCTTTCTTT	CASSSIRETEAFF
few	TRBJ2-1	TRBV20-1	15	.	TGCAGTGCTAGAGATATTAGGGGGTCCTACAATGAGCAGTTCTTC	CSARDIRGSYNEQFF
few	TRBJ2-3	TRBV6-6	12	.	TGTGCCAGCAGCCCCCGGGAAGATACGCAGTATTTT	CASSPREDTQYF
.	TRBJ1-2	TRBV28	15	TRBD1	TGTGCCAGCGTATCCGGGACAGGGGTTGACTATGGCTACACCTTC	CASVSGTGVDYGYTF
.	TRBJ2-3	TRBV20-1	14	.	TGCAGTGCCCCTGGAGGGGGGGCCCGTTATACGCAGTATTTT	CSAPGGGARYTQYF
.	TRBJ1-1	TRBV5-1	15	TRBD1	TGCGCCAGCAGTCGGACAGGGGGCGAGAGCACTGAAGCTTTCTTT	CASSRTGGESTEAFF
.	TRBJ2-1	TRBV6-6	18	TRBD2	TGTGCCAGCAGCCCTAGCGGGGGGCCCACCTCCGAGAACAATGAGCAGTTCTTC	CASSPSGGPTSENNEQFF
.	TRBJ2-2	TRBV4-1	14	.	TGCGCCAGCAGCCAAGACGCAGGGGCCGGGGAGCTGTTTTTT	CASSQDAGAGELFF
.	TRBJ2-5	TRBV5-1	16	.	TGCGCCAGCAGCTCCGATACCGGGACCCCCGCGGGGACCCAGTACTTC	CASSSDTGTPAGTQYF
once	TRBJ1-2	TRBV3-1	15	.	TGTGCCAGCAGCTCAGATTGGGGGGGCGGCTATGGCTACACCTTC	CASSSDWGGGYGYTF
.	TRBJ1-2	TRBV10-3	14	TRBD1	TGTGCCATCAGGGGGACAGGGTGGAACTATGGCTACACCTTC	CAIRGTGWNYGYTF
.	TRBJ2-2	TRBV6-2/TRBV6-3	15	.	TGTGCCAGCAGTCCAAACACAGGGGCACCCGGGGGGCTGTTTTTT	CASSPNTGAPGGLFF
.	TRBJ2-3	TRBV5-1	15	TRBD2	TGCGCCAGCAGCCCGAGCGGGGGGCCATGGGATACGCAGTATTTT	CASSPSGGPWDTQYF
.	TRBJ2-1	TRBV27	16	TRBD1	TGTGCCAGCGGAGTTAGGGGGCACCTACCCGACAATGAGCAGTTCTTC	CASGVRGHLPDNEQFF
few	TRBJ2-1	TRBV6-1	15	TRBD2	TGTGCCAGCAGGTCCGGGACTAGCGGGGGAGGTGAGCAGTTCTTC	CASRSGTSGGGEQFF
.	TRBJ2-1	TRBV5-1	17	TRBD2	TGCGCCAGCAGCTTCGGGACTAGCGGGGGGATCTACAATGAGCAGTTCTTC	CASSFGTSGGIYNEQFF
.	TRBJ2-5	TRBV7-2	14	TRBD1	TGTGCCAGCAGTCGGACAGGGCCCCAAGAGACCCAGTACTTC	CASSRTGPQETQYF
many	TRBJ1-2	TRBV4-1	13	.	TGCGCCAGCAGCCAAGATCCCAACTATGGCTACACCTTC	CASSQDPNYGYTF
.	TRBJ1-2	TRBV7-9	14	.	TGTGCCAGCAGCCGAGGTGAGGCGTCAGTCGGCTACACCTTC	CASSRGEASVGYTF
.	TRBJ2-2	TRBV5-1	15	.	TGCGCCAGCAGCTTGTTCCAGAGGAACACCGGGGAGCTGTTTTTT	CASSLFQRNTGELFF
.	TRBJ2-7	TRBV6-2/TRBV6-3	14	TRBD2	TGTGCCAGCAGTTACGGCGGGGGAGCCTACGAGCAGTACTTC	CASSYGGGAYEQYF
.	TRBJ1-2	TRBV3-1	14	.	TGTGCCAGCAGCCAAGCAGGGCTTTTGTACGGCTACACCTTC	CASSQAGLLYGYTF
.	TRBJ2-3	TRBV7-9	15	.	TGTGCCAGCAGCTTAGCAGGGGGGAACACAGATACGCAGTATTTT	CASSLAGGNTDTQYF
few	TRBJ2-2	TRBV4-3	14	.	TGCGCCAGCAGCGTGGGGGCTAAGACCGGGGAGCTGTTTTTT	CASSVGAKTGELFF
once	TRBJ2-5	TRBV5-1	14	.	TGCGCCAGCAGCTTGGCCCCGGCAGTGGAGACCCAGTACTTC	CASSLAPAVETQYF
few	TRBJ2-1	TRBV7-2	14	TRBD2	TGTGCCAGCAGCGTTAGCGGGGAGTACAATGAGCAGTTCTTC	CASSVSGEYNEQFF
.	TRBJ1-1	TRBV9	14	.	TGTGCCAGCAGCGTAGCCCCGGGGTTCACTGAAGCTTTCTTT	CASSVAPGFTEAFF
.	TRBJ1-2	TRBV4-1	16	TRBD1	TGCGCCAGCAGCCAAGATTCCGGGACAGGGAGCGTAGGCTACACCTTC	CASSQDSGTGSVGYTF
.	TRBJ2-2	TRBV11-2	13	.	TGTGCCAGCAGCTTTTTGGGTTCCGGGGAGCTGTTTTTT	CASSFLGSGELFF
.	TRBJ2-5	TRBV20-1	16	.	TGCAGTGCTACGAGGTTCTCGAAAGCGCTAGAAGAGACCCAGTACTTC	CSATRFSKALEETQYF
.	TRBJ2-5	TRBV20-1	13	.	TGCAGTGCCCTAGAAGGGGTCAAAGAGACCCAGTACTTC	CSALEGVKETQYF
.	TRBJ2-7	TRBV7-8	17	TRBD2	TGTGCCAGCAGCTCGAACAGCTTAGCGGGGGGGGGCTACGAGCAGTACTTC	CASSSNSLAGGGYEQYF
.	TRBJ1-5	TRBV12-3/TRBV12-4	15	.	TGTGCCAGCAGTTTTGGGACTTATAGCAATCAGCCCCAGCATTTT	CASSFGTYSNQPQHF
.	TRBJ2-2	TRBV5-1	15	.	TGCGCCAGCAGCTTGGACAGGTCGAACGGCGGGGAGCTGTTTTTT	CASSLDRSNGGELFF
few	TRBJ2-7	TRBV20-1	14	.	TGCAGTGCTGGAGACGGGCCCCGGCGCGGCGAGCAGTACTTC	CSAGDGPRRGEQYF
.	TRBJ2-7	TRBV5-1	13	TRBD2	TGCGCCAGCAGCTTGGACGGGGGGTACGAGCAGTACTTC	CASSLDGGYEQYF
.	TRBJ1-5	TRBV6-2/TRBV6-3	13	.	TGTGCCAGCAGTTACGCGGGGAATCAGCCCCAGCATTTT	CASSYAGNQPQHF
.	TRBJ1-2	TRBV19	12	.	TGTGCCAGTACAGACAGCTACTATGGCTACACCTTC	CASTDSYYGYTF
.	TRBJ2-7	TRBV9	15	.	TGTGCCAGCAGCGTAGCTCAAGGGGTAACCTACGAGCAGTACTTC	CASSVAQGVTYEQYF
once	TRBJ1-1	TRBV5-1	15	.	TGCGCCAGCAGCTTGGATAACAGGGTTGACACTGAAGCTTTCTTT	CASSLDNRVDTEAFF
few	TRBJ1-2	TRBV7-9	12	.	TGTGCCAGCAGCTCCGAGGCCCTCGGCTACACCTTC	CASSSEALGYTF